The present T cell receptor beta chain was sequenced within a study of shared clonotypes between healthy human individuals. The overall study: Donor composition was a couple of women and a few men, aged 18 to 49. Each donor's CD4 naive and CD4 memory cells filled three plates apiece, CD8 naive two, and CD8 memory one.

The ends were cut back, 3 bases at V and 9 bases at J, with 24 bases in the middle. The CDR3 has 17 residues. Germline-derived CDR1 and CDR2 are SGHTA and FQGTGA. This table comes from immunoSEQ multiplex PCR, and its TCRdb copy is limited to in-frame clones, with some not included. The table includes about 2.2 million clones, 85% to 95% detected once. CD45RO negativity and positive selection for CCR7 defined naive CD8 cells, a population that excluded terminally differentiated effector memory CD45RA+ cells. V and J are TRBV7-3 and TRBJ2-1, with D tentatively TRBD2 (6 bases). The material sequenced was naive CD8+ T cells from PBMCs. The sequence derives from a young man in good health. Some clones in this sample may be carry-over from other donors' samples. CDR3 nucleotides: TGTGCCAGCAGCTTTGGGTTCCGGGGGTACGATAGTTCTGAGCAGTTCTTC. This translates into CASSFGFRGYDSSEQFF.